The next 26 T cell receptor beta chains were all read from a single sample in a study of blood T cell repertoires in COVID-19. The method was immunoSEQ multiplex PCR; TCRdb's version includes in-frame clones alone and lacks a portion of them. The top ten hold 3% to 4% of the sample, which has 180,000 or so clones, around nine tenths seen once. Sequenced input: peripheral blood. Source of these receptors: a man in his 70s with acute or convalescent COVID-19.

The chain employs TRBV5-1 and TRBJ1-6, with 9 bases that match TRBD1. Trimming at V came to 4 bases and at J to 7 bases, leaving 9 bases not matched to a gene. Germline V lookup: CDR1 SGHRS, CDR2 YFSETQ. This CDR3 is 16 amino acids long. This CDR3 is CASSVLPGTGNSPLHF. CDR3 DNA: TGCGCCAGCAGCGTTCTACCCGGGACAGGGAATTCACCCCTCCACTTT.

This chain links TRBV5-1 with TRBJ1-4; D ambiguous. Looked up from germline, CDR1 is SGHRS and CDR2 is YFSETQ. The V and J ends lost 0 bases and 5 bases respectively, with 11 bases between them. CDR3 length: 15 amino acids. Here the CDR3 reads CASSLAIGGNEKLFF. DNA for the CDR3: TGCGCCAGCAGCTTGGCCATCGGAGGGAATGAAAAACTGTTTTTT.

The chain has TRBV6-5 and TRBJ2-7, with D maybe TRBD1 (6 bases). The CDR3 totals 15 residues. CDR1 and CDR2 from the germline V gene are MNHEY and SVGAGI. V dropped 6 bases and J dropped 2 bases, with 17 bases sitting between them. As DNA, the CDR3 is TGTGCCAGCAGCAGCCGGATGACAGGAGCCTACGAGCAGTACTTC. It codes for CASSSRMTGAYEQYF.

This clone was seen a single time. This chain joins TRBV3-1 (or the pseudogene TRBV3-2) and TRBJ1-5; D is undetermined. In germline, CDR1 is LGHDT, CDR2 YNNKEL (reference sequence). Trimming left V 9 bases short and J 1 base short, with 7 bases between. CDR3 length: 12 amino acids. DNA of the CDR3: TGTGCCAGAGAACGGAGCAATCAGCCCCAGCATTTT. The encoded protein is CARERSNQPQHF.

V and J are TRBV5-4 and TRBJ1-2, with unresolved D. The germline V and J ends were trimmed by 0 bases and 2 bases, with 8 bases remaining between them. CDR3 length: 14 residues. Germline V gives CDR1 SGHNT, CDR2 YYREEE (reference sequence). CDR3 in amino acids: CASSLVVPNYGYTF. The DNA of the CDR3 is TGTGCCAGCAGCTTGGTAGTCCCGAACTATGGCTACACCTTC.

The rearrangement uses TRBV10-3 and TRBJ1-5; tentative D call: TRBD1 (6 bases). V was clipped by 2 bases and J by 1 base, with 9 bases between them. Per the germline V gene, CDR1 is ENHRY and CDR2 is SYGVKD. The CDR3 contains 15 residues. The chain's CDR3 is CAISERGGSNQPQHF. DNA for the CDR3: TGTGCCATCAGTGAGCGAGGGGGAAGCAATCAGCCCCAGCATTTT.

The V gene is TRBV27, the J gene TRBJ2-2; perhaps TRBD2 as D (5 bases). Germline V gene data show CDR1 as MNHEY and CDR2 as SMNVEV (reference sequence). Trimming left V 6 bases short and J 5 bases short, with 10 bases between. CDR3 length equals 13 residues. The CDR3 coding sequence is TGTGCCAGCAGACCTAGGGAGACCGGGGAGCTGTTTTTT. Translation: CASRPRETGELFF.

This clone was picked up one time. The chain links TRBV11-2 to TRBJ2-6; 9 bases map to TRBD1. The V gene's germline CDR1 is SGHAT and CDR2 FQNNGV. The CDR3 covers 17 residues. V dropped 5 bases and J dropped 0; count of bases not matched to a gene: 5. The CDR3: CASSPATGGSGANVLTF. The CDR3 DNA reads as TGTGCCAGCAGCCCGGCGACAGGGGGCTCTGGGGCCAACGTCCTGACTTTC.

The chain couples TRBV18 to TRBJ1-6, with D hard to call. The V end was cut by 2 bases, the J end by 7 bases, with 18 bases between. CDR1 and CDR2 from the germline V gene are KGHSH and LQKENI. The CDR3 sequence is 17 residues long. The DNA for the CDR3 is TGTGCCAGCTCACCAGGCCAAGCATTGGTGGAGAATTCACCCCTCCACTTT. Its protein is CASSPGQALVENSPLHF.

The chain links TRBV4-2 to TRBJ1-2; D remains unclear. The CDR3 extends over 13 amino acids. Trimming removed 0 bases at V and 2 bases at J, with 4 bases between. The germline CDR1 and CDR2 sequences are LGHNA and YNFKEQ. The CDR3 region is CASSQEGNYGYTF. The CDR3 bases are TGTGCCAGCAGCCAAGAGGGCAACTATGGCTACACCTTC.

The rearrangement links TRBV28 to TRBJ1-2; 11 bases agree with TRBD1. CDR1 MDHEN and CDR2 SYDVKM come from the germline V gene. This CDR3 contains 16 residues. The V segment lost 7 bases and the J segment 4 bases; nucleotides outside the gene matches: 11. Written as DNA, the CDR3 is TGTGCCAGCACCCAACTCGGGACAGGGGGGCGCTATGGCTACACCTTC. It translates to CASTQLGTGGRYGYTF.

The CDR3 nucleotides are TGTGCCAGCAGCGCCGGGACTAGCGGGAGGTTGCAGTATTTT. Encoded protein: CASSAGTSGRLQYF. The chain joins TRBV9 to TRBJ2-3; 15 positions agree with TRBD2. V dropped 3 bases and J dropped 11; count of bases not matched to a gene: 4. The CDR3 loop spans 14 amino acids. CDR1 is SGDLS, CDR2 YYNGEE, per germline.

The V call is TRBV7-8, the J call TRBJ1-2; the D is unclear. V gave up 2 bases and J gave up 1 base, with 5 bases separating them. Germline V gives CDR1 SGHVS, CDR2 FQNEAQ. The CDR3 sequence is 13 residues long. The CDR3 DNA follows: TGTGCCAGCAGCTTACAAATTAACTATGGCTACACCTTC. Translating gives CASSLQINYGYTF.

This chain joins TRBV5-4 and TRBJ2-2; D gene uncertain. CDR1 and CDR2 (germline): SGHNT, YYREEE (reference sequence). Deletions cut 0 bases from V and 6 bases from J, with 9 bases between. The CDR3 spans 14 residues. The CDR3 DNA is TGTGCCAGCAGCTTGGAGACAATCTCCGGGGAGCTGTTTTTT. The encoded protein is CASSLETISGELFF.

V gene TRBV18 combines with J gene TRBJ1-5, with 7 bases aligning to TRBD1. V lost 6 bases, J lost 4 bases, and 3 bases stayed unmatched. The CDR3 loop spans 13 amino acids. CDR1 is KGHSH and CDR2 is LQKENI in the germline V gene. The CDR3 DNA reads TGTGCCAGCTCTCAGGACAGGAATCAGCCCCAGCATTTT. Its translation: CASSQDRNQPQHF. The entire variable domain, with the rest obtained from reference TRBV18 and TRBJ1-5, is as follows: NAGVMQNPRHLVRRRGQEARLRCSPMKGHSHVYWYRQLPEEGLKFMVYLQKENIIDESGMPKERFSAEFPKEGPSILRIQQVVRGDSAAYFCASSQDRNQPQHFGDGTRLSIL.

This sequence joins TRBV5-6 and TRBJ1-2; D perhaps matches TRBD1 (6 bases). The V end lost 1 base, the J end lost 8 bases, and 18 bases lay between the germline ends. Germline V gene lookup returns CDR1 SGHDT and CDR2 YYEEEE. The CDR3 runs to 15 residues. The chain's CDR3 is CASSLWGGADGGYTF. The DNA of the CDR3 is TGTGCCAGCAGCTTGTGGGGGGGCGCGGATGGCGGCTACACCTTC.

This clone was detected a few times. This rearrangement joins TRBV13 to TRBJ2-3, with 9 bases fitting TRBD2. After removal of 0 bases from V and 0 bases from J, the junction contained 1 base not matched to a gene. There are 16 residues in the CDR3. Germline V gene sequence: CDR1 PRHDT, CDR2 FYEKMQ (reference sequence). CDR3 region: CASSLGLAGSTDTQYF. The CDR3 nucleotides are TGTGCCAGCAGCTTAGGGCTAGCGGGGAGCACAGATACGCAGTATTTT. Drawing the rest from reference TRBV13 and TRBJ2-3, the complete variable domain is AAGVIQSPRHLIKEKRETATLKCYPIPRHDTVYWYQQGPGQDPQFLISFYEKMQSDKGSIPDRFSAQQFSDYHSELNMSSLELGDSALYFCASSLGLAGSTDTQYFGPGTRLTVL.

This sequence joins TRBV30 and TRBJ2-3; possible D gene TRBD2, 7 bases. The CDR3 has 13 amino acids. V was cut by 4 bases and J by 7 bases, with 15 bases left in between. CDR1 is GTSNPN, CDR2 SVGIG, per germline (reference sequence). The CDR3 bases are TGTGCCTGGACACTGGGGGGGGCGAATACGCAGTATTTT. Encoded protein: CAWTLGGANTQYF.

The rearrangement links TRBV16 to TRBJ2-5; 13 bases agree with TRBD2. Germline values: CDR1 KGHSY, CDR2 FQNENV. This CDR3 has 15 residues. V was clipped by 6 bases and J by 2 bases; unmatched bases: 3. DNA for the CDR3: TGTGCCAGCAGGACGACTAGCGGGGGGCAAGAGACCCAGTACTTC. This codes for CASRTTSGGQETQYF.

This clone was found a few times. The J gene is TRBJ2-5, the V gene TRBV5-1, with 9 bases identical to TRBD1. V shed 3 bases and J 4 bases; nucleotides not matched to a gene: 10. Germline assignment: CDR1 SGHRS and CDR2 YFSETQ. This CDR3 is built from 16 residues. The DNA of the CDR3 is TGCGCCAGCAGCTGGGGCCCTACAGGGGGCGGAGAGACCCAGTACTTC. Its protein is CASSWGPTGGGETQYF.

This clone was recorded once. The gene calls are TRBV7-8 and TRBJ1-4; D possibly corresponds to TRBD1 (6 bases). This CDR3 region has 16 residues. V lost 5 bases and J lost 0, with 13 bases in between. Germline CDR1 is SGHVS and CDR2 is FQNEAQ. This CDR3 is CASSLYEGATNEKLFF. The CDR3 DNA sequence: TGTGCCAGCAGCCTATACGAGGGGGCAACTAATGAAAAACTGTTTTTT. The variable domain in full, with the rest retrieved from reference TRBV7-8 and TRBJ1-4, is GAGVSQSPRYKVAKRGQDVALRCDPISGHVSLFWYQQALGQGPEFLTYFQNEAQLDKSGLPSDRFFAERPEGSVSTLKIQRTQQEDSAVYLCASSLYEGATNEKLFFGSGTQLSVL.

V gene TRBV5-5 combines with J gene TRBJ1-1; no firm D call. With 1 base removed from V and 3 bases from J, the gap between germline ends came to 7 bases. Germline V gives CDR1 SGHKS, CDR2 YYEKEE (reference sequence). CDR3 length equals 13 residues. The CDR3 DNA sequence: TGTGCCAGCAGCTTGAGGCGGGACACTGAAGCTTTCTTT. Residues: CASSLRRDTEAFF.

The chain links TRBV7-9 to TRBJ1-1, with 8 bases lining up with TRBD1. CDR3 length: 15 amino acids. CDR1 is SEHNR and CDR2 is FQNEAQ in the germline V gene (reference sequence). V lost 2 bases to trimming and J lost 4 bases; unmatched junction nucleotides: 6. The CDR3 here is CASSLWTGRGTEAFF. The CDR3, as DNA: TGTGCCAGCAGCTTATGGACAGGGAGGGGCACTGAAGCTTTCTTT.

The chain uses TRBV28 and TRBJ2-7; possibly TRBD2 for D (6 bases). This CDR3 is built from 17 residues. The V end lost 4 bases, the J end lost 8 bases, and 27 bases lay between the germline ends. Germline CDR1 reads MDHEN; CDR2 reads SYDVKM. CDR3 region: CASSSLMPVAGTWQQYF. As DNA, the CDR3 is TGTGCCAGCAGTTCCCTTATGCCGGTGGCAGGGACTTGGCAGCAGTACTTC.

The V gene is TRBV20-1, the J gene TRBJ1-2, with a possible D match to TRBD1 (5 bases). This CDR3 has 12 residues. Germline V gene lookup returns CDR1 DFQATT and CDR2 SNEGSKA (reference sequence). V was trimmed by 3 bases and J by 3 bases, leaving 8 bases between them. The CDR3 bases are TGCAGTGCTAGTAGGGACTACTATGGCTACACCTTC. It yields the protein CSASRDYYGYTF.

The chain uses TRBV27 and TRBJ2-1, with TRBD2 as a possible D gene (6 bases). Germline CDR1 and CDR2: MNHEY and SMNVEV (reference sequence). The CDR3 consists of 17 residues. The germline V and J ends were trimmed by 1 base and 0 bases, with 13 bases remaining between them. The CDR3 sequence: CASSLFTGASSYNEQFF. The DNA for the CDR3 is TGTGCCAGCAGTTTATTTACGGGAGCCAGCTCCTACAATGAGCAGTTCTTC.